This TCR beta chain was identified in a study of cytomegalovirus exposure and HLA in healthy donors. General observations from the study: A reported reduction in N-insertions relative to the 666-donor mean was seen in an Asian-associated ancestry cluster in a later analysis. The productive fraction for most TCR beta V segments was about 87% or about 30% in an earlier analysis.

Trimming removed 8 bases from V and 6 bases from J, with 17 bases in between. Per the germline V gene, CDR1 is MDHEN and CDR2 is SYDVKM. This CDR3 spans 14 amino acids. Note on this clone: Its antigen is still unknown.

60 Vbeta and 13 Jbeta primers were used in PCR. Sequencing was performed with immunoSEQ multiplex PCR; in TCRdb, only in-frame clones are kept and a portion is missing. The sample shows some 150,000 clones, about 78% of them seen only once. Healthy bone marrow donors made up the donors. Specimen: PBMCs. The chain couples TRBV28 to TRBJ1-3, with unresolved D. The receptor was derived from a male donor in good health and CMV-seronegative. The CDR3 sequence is CASRTSRRENTIYF. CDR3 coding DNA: TGTGCCAGCCGAACGAGCCGGAGGGAAAACACCATATATTTT.